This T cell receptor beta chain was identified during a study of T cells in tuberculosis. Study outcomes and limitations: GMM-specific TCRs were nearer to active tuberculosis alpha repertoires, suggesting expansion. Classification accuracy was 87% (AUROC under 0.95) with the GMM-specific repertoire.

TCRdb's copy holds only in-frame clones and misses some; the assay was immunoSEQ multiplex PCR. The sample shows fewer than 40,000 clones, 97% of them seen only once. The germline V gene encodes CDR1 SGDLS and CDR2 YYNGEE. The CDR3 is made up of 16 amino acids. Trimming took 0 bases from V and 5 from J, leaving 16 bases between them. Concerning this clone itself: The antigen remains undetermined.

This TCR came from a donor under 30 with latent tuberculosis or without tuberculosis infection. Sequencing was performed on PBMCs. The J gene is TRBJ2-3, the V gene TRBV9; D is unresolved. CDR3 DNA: TGTGCCAGCAGCGTAGTTGGCTCACCGCCGGGAGATACGCAGTATTTT. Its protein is CASSVVGSPPGDTQYF.